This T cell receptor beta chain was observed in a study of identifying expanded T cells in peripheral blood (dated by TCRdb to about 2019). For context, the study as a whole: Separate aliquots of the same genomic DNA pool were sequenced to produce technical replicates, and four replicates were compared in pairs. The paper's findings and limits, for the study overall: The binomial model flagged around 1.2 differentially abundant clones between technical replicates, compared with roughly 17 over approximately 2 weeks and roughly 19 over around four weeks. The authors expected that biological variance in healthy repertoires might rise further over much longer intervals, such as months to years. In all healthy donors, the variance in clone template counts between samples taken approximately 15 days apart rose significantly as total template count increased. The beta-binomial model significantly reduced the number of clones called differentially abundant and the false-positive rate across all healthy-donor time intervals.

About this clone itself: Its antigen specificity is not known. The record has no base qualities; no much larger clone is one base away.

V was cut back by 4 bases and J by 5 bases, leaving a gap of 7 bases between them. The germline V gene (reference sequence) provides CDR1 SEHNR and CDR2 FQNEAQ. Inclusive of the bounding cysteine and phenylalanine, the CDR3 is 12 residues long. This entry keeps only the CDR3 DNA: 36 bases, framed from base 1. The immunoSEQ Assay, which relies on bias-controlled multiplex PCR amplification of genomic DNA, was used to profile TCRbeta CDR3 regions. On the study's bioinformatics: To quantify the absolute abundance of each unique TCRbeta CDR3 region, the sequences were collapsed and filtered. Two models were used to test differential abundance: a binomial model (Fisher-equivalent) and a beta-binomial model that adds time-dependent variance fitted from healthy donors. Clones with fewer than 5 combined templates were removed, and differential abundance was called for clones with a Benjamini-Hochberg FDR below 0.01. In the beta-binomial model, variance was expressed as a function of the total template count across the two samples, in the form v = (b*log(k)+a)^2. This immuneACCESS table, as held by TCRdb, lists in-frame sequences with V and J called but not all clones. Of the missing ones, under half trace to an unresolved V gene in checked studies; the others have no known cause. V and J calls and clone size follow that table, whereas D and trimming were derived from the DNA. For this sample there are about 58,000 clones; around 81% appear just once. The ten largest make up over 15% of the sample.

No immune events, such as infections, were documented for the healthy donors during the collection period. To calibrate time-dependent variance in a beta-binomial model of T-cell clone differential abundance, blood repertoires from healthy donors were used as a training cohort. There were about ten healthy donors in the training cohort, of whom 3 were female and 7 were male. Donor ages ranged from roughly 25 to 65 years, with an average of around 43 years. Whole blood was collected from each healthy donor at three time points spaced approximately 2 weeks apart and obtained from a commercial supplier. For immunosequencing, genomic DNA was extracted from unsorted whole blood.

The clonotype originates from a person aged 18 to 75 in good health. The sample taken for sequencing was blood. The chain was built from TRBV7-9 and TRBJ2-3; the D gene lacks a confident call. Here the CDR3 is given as CASSSSGDTQYF. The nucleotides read TGTGCCAGCAGCTCATCAGGAGATACGCAGTATTTT. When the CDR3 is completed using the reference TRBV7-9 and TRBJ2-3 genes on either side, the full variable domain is DTGVSQNPRHKITKRGQNVTFRCDPISEHNRLYWYRQTLGQGPEFLTYFQNEAQLEKSRLLSDRFSAERPKGSFSTLEIQRTEQGDSAMYLCASSSSGDTQYFGPGTRLTVL.